Following are 18 T cell receptor beta chains from one sample sequenced in a study of cytomegalovirus exposure and HLA in healthy donors. Primers included in the PCR were 60 Vbeta and 13 Jbeta primers. Method: immunoSEQ multiplex PCR; TCRdb's copy keeps in-frame clones and lacks some. The profile covers 65,000 to 90,000 clones, with roughly 73% appearing a single time and around 15% taken by the ten largest. The sample consisted of PBMCs. These receptors were obtained from a woman in her thirties or forties in good health and CMV-seropositive.

Turning to this clone: The junction differs from germline at one of its ends, possibly a read error. This chain uses TRBV6-5 with TRBJ2-7; 8 bases map to TRBD2. CDR3 length equals 16 residues. Germline V gives CDR1 MNHEY, CDR2 SVGAGI. The CDR3 here is CAGSFYSGESSYEQYF. In DNA, the CDR3 is TGTGCCGGCAGTTTTTATAGCGGGGAAAGCTCCTACGAGCAGTACTTC.

The chain uses TRBV7-3 and TRBJ2-3, with D perhaps matching TRBD2 (6 bases). Germline CDR1 and CDR2: SGHTA and FQGTGA. The CDR3 spans 12 residues. With 3 bases removed from V and 5 bases from J, the gap between germline ends came to 6 bases. The CDR3 bases are TGTGCCAGCAGCTTCGGGGGAGATACGCAGTATTTT. Translating it yields CASSFGGDTQYF.

This chain uses TRBV9 with TRBJ2-1; TRBD2 matches 7 bases. Germline CDR1 reads SGDLS; CDR2 reads YYNGEE. V lost 5 bases, J lost 6 bases, and 14 bases stayed unmatched. The CDR3 is 16 amino acids. This CDR3 is CASREKREGSRNEQFF. The CDR3 DNA reads as TGTGCCAGCAGGGAAAAAAGGGAGGGCTCGCGCAATGAGCAGTTCTTC. The full variable domain, in which reference TRBV9 and TRBJ2-1 provide the parts outside the CDR3, is DSGVTQTPKHLITATGQRVTLRCSPRSGDLSVYWYQQSLDQGLQFLIQYYNGEERAKGNILERFSAQQFPDLHSELNLSSLELGDSALYFCASREKREGSRNEQFFGPGTRLTVL.

This sequence joins TRBV5-4 and TRBJ1-2, with 8 bases that match TRBD1. From germline, CDR1 is SGHNT and CDR2 YYREEE (reference sequence). The CDR3 contains 16 residues. V lost 4 bases and J lost 0; bases outside the gene matches: 8. This CDR3 is CASSPGQGATNYGYTF. CDR3 bases: TGTGCCAGCAGCCCCGGTCAGGGGGCTACTAACTATGGCTACACCTTC.

CDR3 region: CASGLIIGGEYNSPLHF. DNA of the CDR3: TGTGCTAGTGGTTTAATAATAGGGGGGGAATATAATTCACCCCTCCACTTT. This chain joins TRBV12-5 and TRBJ1-6; maybe TRBD1 (6 bases). Trimming pared 3 bases from V and 4 bases from J, leaving 16 bases between. The CDR3 extends over 17 amino acids. CDR1 is LGHNT and CDR2 is FRNRAP in the germline V gene.

The V gene is TRBV6-4, the J gene TRBJ1-2; a possible D gene is TRBD1 (6 bases). Per the germline V gene, CDR1 is MRHNA and CDR2 is SNTAGT. V lost 5 bases and J lost 7, with 14 bases in between. The CDR3 runs 13 residues. In DNA form, the CDR3 reads TGTGCCAGCAGTCAAGACAGGCTCGGTGGCTACACCTTC. Protein product: CASSQDRLGGYTF.

The gene calls are TRBV6-1 and TRBJ1-2, with D unclear. With 5 bases removed from V and 0 bases from J, the gap between germline ends came to 13 bases. CDR3 length: 15 amino acids. Germline V gene lookup returns CDR1 MNHNS and CDR2 SASEGT. The CDR3 DNA is TGTGCCAGCAGTTTTCTTCAAAGCCCTAACTATGGCTACACCTTC. It specifies CASSFLQSPNYGYTF.

The chain uses TRBV29-1 and TRBJ1-5; 9 nucleotides align to TRBD1. This CDR3 spans 13 amino acids. After removal of 6 bases from V and 7 bases from J, the junction contained 7 bases not matched to a gene. Germline V lookup: CDR1 SQVTM, CDR2 ANQGSEA. The CDR3 is CSVDTGGGQPQHF. CDR3 sequence (DNA): TGCAGCGTCGATACAGGGGGCGGACAGCCCCAGCATTTT.

The rearrangement uses TRBV29-1 and TRBJ2-7; perhaps TRBD2 as D (6 bases). This CDR3 comprises 15 residues. V was shortened by 3 bases and J by 2 bases, with 17 bases between the two germline ends. In germline, CDR1 is SQVTM, CDR2 ANQGSEA. The CDR3 DNA reads TGCAGCGTTGATCTACATAGGCGGGGACCCTACGAGCAGTACTTC. Translating it yields CSVDLHRRGPYEQYF.

The chain recombines TRBV29-1 with TRBJ2-1; D may be TRBD1 (6 bases). V was trimmed by 1 base and J by 6 bases, leaving 13 bases between them. Germline CDR1 reads SQVTM; CDR2 reads ANQGSEA. This CDR3 region has 14 residues. CDR3 coding DNA: TGCAGCGTTGAAGGACAGGTGGCCGCCAATGAGCAGTTCTTC. It encodes CSVEGQVAANEQFF.

V usage is TRBV10-3 and J usage is TRBJ1-4, with 10 bases identical to TRBD1. The CDR3 is 15 amino acids. The trim removed 5 bases at V and 2 bases at J, leaving 2 bases unmatched. Germline CDR1 reads ENHRY; CDR2 reads SYGVKD. As DNA, the CDR3 is TGTGCCATCAGTCCGGGACAGGGGACTAATGAAAAACTGTTTTTT. It encodes CAISPGQGTNEKLFF.

This rearrangement joins TRBV5-6 to TRBJ1-5; a weak D match, TRBD1 (6 bases). Trimming took off 4 bases at V and 0 bases at J, with 17 bases between the two ends. The CDR3 sequence is 17 residues long. CDR1 and CDR2 (germline): SGHDT, YYEEEE. CDR3 bases: TGTGCCAGCAGCATACAGGGTAAATCATATAGCAATCAGCCCCAGCATTTT. Amino acids: CASSIQGKSYSNQPQHF.

This chain links TRBV19 with TRBJ1-2, with a tentative D call TRBD1 (5 bases). The V gene's germline CDR1 is LNHDA and CDR2 SQIVND (reference sequence). V was clipped by 7 bases and J by 3 bases, with 12 bases between them. The CDR3 runs 13 residues. CDR3 sequence reads: CASKSGDHYGYTF. The CDR3 DNA is TGTGCCAGTAAGTCGGGGGATCACTATGGCTACACCTTC. Variable domain in full (rest from reference TRBV19 and TRBJ1-2): DGGITQSPKYLFRKEGQNVTLSCEQNLNHDAMYWYRQDPGQGLRLIYYSQIVNDFQKGDIAEGYSVSREKKESFPLTVTSAQKNPTAFYLCASKSGDHYGYTFGSGTRLTVV.

This sequence joins TRBV14 and TRBJ1-1; D unclear. CDR3 size: 13 residues. The germline CDR1 and CDR2 sequences are SGHDN and FVKESK. V dropped 4 bases and J dropped 5 bases, with 11 bases sitting between them. The CDR3 loop reads CASSPNVRTEAFF. The CDR3 region has the DNA TGTGCCAGCAGCCCCAACGTTCGGACTGAAGCTTTCTTT.

This rearrangement joins TRBV29-1 to TRBJ2-1; TRBD1 matches at 12 bases. Per germline, CDR1 SQVTM and CDR2 ANQGSEA. CDR3 length: 15 residues. V gave up 1 base and J gave up 7 bases; unmatched junction bases: 5. The CDR3 spells CSVEGDRGRVNEQFF. The CDR3 DNA reads TGCAGCGTTGAAGGGGACAGGGGGCGCGTAAATGAGCAGTTCTTC.

This clone was counted between two and nine times. The V gene is TRBV7-8, the J gene TRBJ1-2, with D perhaps TRBD1 (5 bases). The CDR3 extends over 13 amino acids. Trimming removed 2 bases from V and 2 bases from J, with 6 bases in between. Germline CDR1 is SGHVS and CDR2 is FQNEAQ. In nucleotides, the CDR3 is TGTGCCAGCAGCTTAAACAGGAACTATGGCTACACCTTC. Translation: CASSLNRNYGYTF.

V and J are TRBV7-9 and TRBJ1-2, with 11 bases lining up with TRBD1. J was trimmed by 3 bases and V by 5 bases; bases with no gene match: 5. The CDR3 is 15 amino acids. Looked up from germline, CDR1 is SEHNR and CDR2 is FQNEAQ (reference sequence). CDR3 region: CASSQPGQGDYGYTF. CDR3 in DNA: TGTGCCAGCAGCCAACCGGGACAGGGGGACTATGGCTACACCTTC.

The table lists this clone with a count of one. The J gene is TRBJ2-3, the V gene TRBV10-3; 10 nucleotides align to TRBD2. From germline, CDR1 is ENHRY and CDR2 SYGVKD. The V gene end was trimmed by 10 bases and the J gene end by 3 bases; junction bases not matched to a gene: 4. This CDR3 spans 13 amino acids. The CDR3 nucleotides are TGTGCCACCTCTAGCGGGGGTACAGATACGCAGTATTTT. Its protein product is CATSSGGTDTQYF.